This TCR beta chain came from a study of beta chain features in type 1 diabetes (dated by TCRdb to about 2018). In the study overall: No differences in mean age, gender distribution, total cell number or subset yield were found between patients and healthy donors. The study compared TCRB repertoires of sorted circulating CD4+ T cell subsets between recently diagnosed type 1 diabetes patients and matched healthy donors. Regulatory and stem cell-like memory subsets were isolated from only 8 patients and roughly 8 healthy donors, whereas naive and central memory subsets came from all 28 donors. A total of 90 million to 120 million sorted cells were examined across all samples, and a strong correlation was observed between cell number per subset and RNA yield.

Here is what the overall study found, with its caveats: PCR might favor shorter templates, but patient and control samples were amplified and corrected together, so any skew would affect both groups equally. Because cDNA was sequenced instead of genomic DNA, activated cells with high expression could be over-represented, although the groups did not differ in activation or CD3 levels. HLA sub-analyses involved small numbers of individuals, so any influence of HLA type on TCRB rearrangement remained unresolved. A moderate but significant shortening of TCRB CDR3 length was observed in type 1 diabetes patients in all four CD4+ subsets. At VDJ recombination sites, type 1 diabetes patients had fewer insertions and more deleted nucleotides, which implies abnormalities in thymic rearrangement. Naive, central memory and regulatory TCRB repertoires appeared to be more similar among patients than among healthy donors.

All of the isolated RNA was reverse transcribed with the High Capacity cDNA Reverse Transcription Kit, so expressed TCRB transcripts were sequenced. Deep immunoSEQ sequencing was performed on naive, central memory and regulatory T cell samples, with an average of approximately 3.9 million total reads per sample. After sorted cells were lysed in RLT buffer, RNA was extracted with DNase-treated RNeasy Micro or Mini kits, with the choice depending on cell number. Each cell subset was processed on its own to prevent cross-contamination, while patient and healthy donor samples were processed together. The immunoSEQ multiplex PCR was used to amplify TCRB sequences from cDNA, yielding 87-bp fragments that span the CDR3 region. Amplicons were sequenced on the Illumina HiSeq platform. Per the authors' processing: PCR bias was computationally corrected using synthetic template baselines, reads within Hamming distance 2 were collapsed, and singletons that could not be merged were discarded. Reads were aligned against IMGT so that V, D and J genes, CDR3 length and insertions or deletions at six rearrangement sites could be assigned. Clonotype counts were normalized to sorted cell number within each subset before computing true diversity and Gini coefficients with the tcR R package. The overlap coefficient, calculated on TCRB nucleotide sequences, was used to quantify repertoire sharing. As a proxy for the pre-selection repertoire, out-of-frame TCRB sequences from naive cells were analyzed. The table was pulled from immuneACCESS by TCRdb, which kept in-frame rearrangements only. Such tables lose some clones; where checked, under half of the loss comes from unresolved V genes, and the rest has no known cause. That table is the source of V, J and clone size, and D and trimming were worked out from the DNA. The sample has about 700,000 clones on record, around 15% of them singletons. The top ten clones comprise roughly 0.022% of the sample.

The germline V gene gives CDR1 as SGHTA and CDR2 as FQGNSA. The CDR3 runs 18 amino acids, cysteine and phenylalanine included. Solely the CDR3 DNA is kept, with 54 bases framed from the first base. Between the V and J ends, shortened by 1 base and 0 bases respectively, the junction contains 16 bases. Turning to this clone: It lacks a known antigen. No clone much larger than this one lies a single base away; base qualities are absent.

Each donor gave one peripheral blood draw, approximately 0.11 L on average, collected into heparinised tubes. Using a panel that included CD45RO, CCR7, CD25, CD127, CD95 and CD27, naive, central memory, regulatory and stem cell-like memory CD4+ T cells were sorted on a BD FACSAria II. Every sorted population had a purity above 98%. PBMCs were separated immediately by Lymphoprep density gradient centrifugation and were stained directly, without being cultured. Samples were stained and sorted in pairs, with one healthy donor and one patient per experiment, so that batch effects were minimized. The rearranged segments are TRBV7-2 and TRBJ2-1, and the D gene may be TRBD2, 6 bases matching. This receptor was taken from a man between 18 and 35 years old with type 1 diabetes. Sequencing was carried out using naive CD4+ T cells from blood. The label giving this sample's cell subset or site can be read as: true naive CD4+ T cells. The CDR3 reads CASSLVGGSSGSYNEQFF. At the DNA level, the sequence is TGTGCCAGCAGCTTAGTTGGGGGGAGTTCGGGCTCCTACAATGAGCAGTTCTTC.